This T cell receptor beta chain appears in the sequencing data of a study of blood T cell repertoires in COVID-19. Overall study: Symptom resolution, clearance, or two negative PCRs marked the recovered donors of Cohort 3. The origin of the acute and convalescent COVID-19 samples was the United States, Italy and Spain. PBMCs, B-cell-depleted T cells, or T cells provided the cDNA or gDNA that made up the material.

Only in-frame clones appear in the TCRdb table, and some are missing; sequencing was by immunoSEQ multiplex PCR. The profile covers a few hundred thousand clones, with 80% to 90% appearing a single time and 1.5% to 2.5% taken by the ten largest. In assigning cohorts, the study relied on participant-reported clinical history. Trimming shortened V by 0 bases and J by 4 bases, and 10 bases separated the two germline ends. The CDR3 runs 14 residues. Germline V gene lookup returns CDR1 SGDLS and CDR2 YYNGEE. This clone showed up just once. This sequence joins TRBV9 and TRBJ1-1; no definite D call. This receptor was identified in a man between 40 and 49 years old in a cohort exposed to, infected with or recovered from COVID-19 (not recorded which). Sequenced sample: PBMCs or T cells enriched from blood (not recorded which). The CDR3: CASSVERSGTEAFF. The CDR3 nucleotides read TGTGCCAGCAGCGTAGAACGTTCGGGCACTGAAGCTTTCTTT.